These T cell receptor beta chains were read from a single sample in a study of blood T cells in healthy people across ages. A single record per CDR3 protein comes from TCRdb applying MiXCR to the 5' RACE reads. The table lists roughly 500,000 distinct CDR3 sequences, nearly 25% of them singletons. The same specimen was also included in a second study, on T cells of mothers and their children.

Sequenced input: blood. Source of these receptors: a boy under 18 in good health. Each CDR3 is given with its conserved first and last residue. The order of the fields is D gene, J gene, V gene, clone size, CDR3 DNA, CDR3 protein. A D gene is named only where the DNA matches it firmly. Clone size, where shown, is once, few, many, or a class for clones that have expanded.

d_gene: NA
j_gene: TRBJ2-5
v_gene: TRBV7-2
abundance: NA
CDR3nt: TGTGCCAGCAGCTTAAGAGTCTACGGCGGGTCCCAAGAGACCCAGTACTTC
CDR3aa: CASSLRVYGGSQETQYF

d_gene: NA
j_gene: TRBJ2-5
v_gene: TRBV7-9
abundance: NA
CDR3nt: TGTGCCAGCAGCTTTCCAGGGAACTTGGTGGAGACCCAGTACTTC
CDR3aa: CASSFPGNLVETQYF

d_gene: TRBD1
j_gene: TRBJ2-5
v_gene: TRBV6-1
abundance: few
CDR3nt: TGTGCCAGCAGTGTTAATCTTGTGGGACAGGCGAGGGTATTAGAAGAGACCCAGTACTTC
CDR3aa: CASSVNLVGQARVLEETQYF

d_gene: TRBD1
j_gene: TRBJ1-2
v_gene: TRBV12-3/TRBV12-4
abundance: few
CDR3nt: TGTGCCAGCAGTTCCTGGACAGGGCTAAACTATGGCTACACCTTC
CDR3aa: CASSSWTGLNYGYTF

d_gene: TRBD2
j_gene: TRBJ2-7
v_gene: TRBV4-1
abundance: once
CDR3nt: TGCGCCAGCAGCCCGACCGACGTCGGGGGGGGCCGCCCCTACGAGCAGTACTTC
CDR3aa: CASSPTDVGGGRPYEQYF

d_gene: TRBD2
j_gene: TRBJ2-4
v_gene: TRBV7-2
abundance: medium-sized
CDR3nt: TGTGCCAGCAGCTTAGTAGGCGGGGGGGACTCCAAAAACATTCAGTACTTC
CDR3aa: CASSLVGGGDSKNIQYF

d_gene: TRBD1
j_gene: TRBJ2-5
v_gene: TRBV4-1
abundance: few
CDR3nt: TGCGCCAGCAGCCAAGATTTGGACTCAGGGGGGACCCAGTACTTC
CDR3aa: CASSQDLDSGGTQYF

d_gene: TRBD1
j_gene: TRBJ2-1
v_gene: TRBV28
abundance: few
CDR3nt: TGTGCCAGCAGTGCCCGGACAGGGCTTTCCTACAATGAGCAGTTCTTC
CDR3aa: CASSARTGLSYNEQFF

d_gene: NA
j_gene: TRBJ1-1
v_gene: TRBV14
abundance: few
CDR3nt: TGTGCCAGCAGCCAAGATGAGGGGCTAAGCACTGAAGCTTTCTTT
CDR3aa: CASSQDEGLSTEAFF

d_gene: NA
j_gene: TRBJ2-7
v_gene: TRBV9
abundance: NA
CDR3nt: TGTGCCAGCAGCCCTAGTCCGATGGGAGACTACGAGCAGTACTTC
CDR3aa: CASSPSPMGDYEQYF

d_gene: NA
j_gene: TRBJ1-5
v_gene: TRBV27
abundance: NA
CDR3nt: TGTGCCAGCAGCCCCTGGGGTAATAGCAATCAGCCCCAGCATTTT
CDR3aa: CASSPWGNSNQPQHF

d_gene: NA
j_gene: TRBJ2-5
v_gene: TRBV7-9
abundance: few
CDR3nt: TGTGCCAGCAGCTTAATAGTCAGGGCGCTCCAAGAGACCCAGTACTTC
CDR3aa: CASSLIVRALQETQYF

d_gene: TRBD2
j_gene: TRBJ2-3
v_gene: TRBV5-4
abundance: few
CDR3nt: TGTGCCAGCAGCCTGACGACTAGCGGGGGCACAGATACGCAGTATTTT
CDR3aa: CASSLTTSGGTDTQYF

d_gene: TRBD1
j_gene: TRBJ2-5
v_gene: TRBV4-1
abundance: many
CDR3nt: TGCGCCAGCAGCCGAGTACATGTCAGGGCAGGGGGCTTGGAGACCCAGTACTTC
CDR3aa: CASSRVHVRAGGLETQYF

d_gene: NA
j_gene: TRBJ2-7
v_gene: TRBV7-2
abundance: NA
CDR3nt: TGTGCCAGCAGCTCCGGACCCATCTACGAGCAGTACTTC
CDR3aa: CASSSGPIYEQYF

d_gene: NA
j_gene: TRBJ2-3
v_gene: TRBV5-1
abundance: NA
CDR3nt: TGCGCCAGCAGCTACGGGACAAGGCAGTATTTT
CDR3aa: CASSYGTRQYF

d_gene: NA
j_gene: TRBJ1-4
v_gene: TRBV7-9
abundance: few
CDR3nt: TGTGCCAGCAGCAGATGGACAGAGTCTAATGAAAAACTGTTTTTT
CDR3aa: CASSRWTESNEKLFF

d_gene: NA
j_gene: TRBJ2-2
v_gene: TRBV6-2/TRBV6-3
abundance: many
CDR3nt: TGTGCCAGCAGTTACTCCGGGACCGGGGAGCTGTTTTTT
CDR3aa: CASSYSGTGELFF

d_gene: NA
j_gene: TRBJ2-1
v_gene: TRBV7-8
abundance: many
CDR3nt: TGTGCCAGCAGCACTACGGTACAGGGTCGGGCTGAGCAGTTCTTC
CDR3aa: CASSTTVQGRAEQFF

d_gene: TRBD1
j_gene: TRBJ2-7
v_gene: TRBV4-1
abundance: NA
CDR3nt: TGCGCCAGCAGCACAGACAGGGGCCCCTCCTACGAGCAGTACTTC
CDR3aa: CASSTDRGPSYEQYF

d_gene: NA
j_gene: TRBJ1-1
v_gene: TRBV27
abundance: NA
CDR3nt: TGTGCCAGCAGTTTGCTCCAGGGAGGGACTGAAGCTTTCTTT
CDR3aa: CASSLLQGGTEAFF

d_gene: NA
j_gene: TRBJ1-2
v_gene: TRBV2
abundance: NA
CDR3nt: TGTGCCAGCAGTCGACAGGTCGGGGGCAACTATGGCTACACCTTC
CDR3aa: CASSRQVGGNYGYTF

d_gene: NA
j_gene: TRBJ1-2
v_gene: TRBV7-2
abundance: many
CDR3nt: TGTGCCAGCAGCTCAACCCCCCCCGGGCCTAACTATGGCTACACCTTC
CDR3aa: CASSSTPPGPNYGYTF

d_gene: NA
j_gene: TRBJ2-2
v_gene: TRBV9
abundance: NA
CDR3nt: TGTGCCAGCAGCGGGAGCGGGACCGGGGAGCTGTTTTTT
CDR3aa: CASSGSGTGELFF

d_gene: TRBD2
j_gene: TRBJ2-5
v_gene: TRBV5-5
abundance: few
CDR3nt: TGTGCCAGCACCACGGCTCGTAGCGGGGGCCCCCAAGAGACCCAGTACTTC
CDR3aa: CASTTARSGGPQETQYF

d_gene: NA
j_gene: TRBJ1-1
v_gene: TRBV6-1
abundance: few
CDR3nt: TGTGCCAGCAGGAATACAGGGTTAAAGGGAATGAACACTGAAGCTTTCTTT
CDR3aa: CASRNTGLKGMNTEAFF

d_gene: NA
j_gene: TRBJ2-7
v_gene: TRBV2
abundance: few
CDR3nt: TGTGCCAGCAGTGGGGGGCCGGAAGCCACCTACGAGCAGTACTTC
CDR3aa: CASSGGPEATYEQYF

d_gene: NA
j_gene: TRBJ2-5
v_gene: TRBV6-5
abundance: few
CDR3nt: TGTGCCAGCAGTTACTTTCCGGGGACTCAAGAGACCCAGTACTTC
CDR3aa: CASSYFPGTQETQYF

d_gene: NA
j_gene: TRBJ2-5
v_gene: TRBV11-2
abundance: NA
CDR3nt: TGTGCCAGCAGCTCCACGTCCAACCAAGAGACCCAGTACTTC
CDR3aa: CASSSTSNQETQYF

d_gene: TRBD1
j_gene: TRBJ2-4
v_gene: TRBV29-1
abundance: NA
CDR3nt: TGCAGCGTTAACAGGGGGCGATTGGACATTCAGTACTTC
CDR3aa: CSVNRGRLDIQYF

d_gene: NA
j_gene: TRBJ2-7
v_gene: TRBV2
abundance: many
CDR3nt: TGTGCCAGCAGGGCAGAGGTCTACGAGCAGTACTTC
CDR3aa: CASRAEVYEQYF

d_gene: NA
j_gene: TRBJ2-3
v_gene: TRBV7-9
abundance: few
CDR3nt: TGTGCCAGCAGCCCTCGGGGTGAGGCAGATACGCAGTATTTT
CDR3aa: CASSPRGEADTQYF

d_gene: NA
j_gene: TRBJ1-3
v_gene: TRBV25-1
abundance: few
CDR3nt: TGTGCCAGCAGTGAATTCGGAAGCTCTGGAAACACCATATATTTT
CDR3aa: CASSEFGSSGNTIYF

d_gene: NA
j_gene: TRBJ2-7
v_gene: TRBV4-3
abundance: few
CDR3nt: TGCGCCAGCAGCCAGGCCGCACTTGGCGACGAGCAGTACTTC
CDR3aa: CASSQAALGDEQYF

d_gene: NA
j_gene: TRBJ2-7
v_gene: TRBV7-3
abundance: NA
CDR3nt: TGTGCCAGCAGCTTAATGACAGACTACGAGCAGTACTTC
CDR3aa: CASSLMTDYEQYF

d_gene: TRBD1
j_gene: TRBJ2-7
v_gene: TRBV2
abundance: NA
CDR3nt: TGTGCCACAGGACAGGGGATGAGCGAGCAGTACTTC
CDR3aa: CATGQGMSEQYF

d_gene: NA
j_gene: TRBJ2-5
v_gene: TRBV7-9
abundance: NA
CDR3nt: TGTGCCAGCAGCCCCCTGGGGCGGCCAGAGACCCAGTACTTC
CDR3aa: CASSPLGRPETQYF

d_gene: NA
j_gene: TRBJ1-4
v_gene: TRBV12-3/TRBV12-4
abundance: many
CDR3nt: TGTGCCAGCAGTTTAGATACATTTATGTGGGGAGATAATGAAAAACTGTTTTTT
CDR3aa: CASSLDTFMWGDNEKLFF

d_gene: NA
j_gene: TRBJ2-1
v_gene: TRBV25-1
abundance: many
CDR3nt: TGTGCCAGCAGTGGCAAGGGAGTCGATGAGCAGTTCTTC
CDR3aa: CASSGKGVDEQFF

d_gene: NA
j_gene: TRBJ2-1
v_gene: TRBV7-9
abundance: NA
CDR3nt: TGTGCCAGCAGCTTAATTCTCGGAGAGGAGCAGTTCTTC
CDR3aa: CASSLILGEEQFF

d_gene: NA
j_gene: TRBJ1-3
v_gene: TRBV21-1
abundance: NA
CDR3nt: TGTGCCAGCAGCAAAGACGGCGGGGCTCTCAAACACTCTGGAAACACCATATATTTT
CDR3aa: CASSKDGGALKHSGNTIYF

d_gene: NA
j_gene: TRBJ2-7
v_gene: TRBV4-2
abundance: few
CDR3nt: TGTGCCAGCAGCCAAGATCCGGGGAGCTACGAGCAGTACTTC
CDR3aa: CASSQDPGSYEQYF

d_gene: TRBD1
j_gene: TRBJ2-5
v_gene: TRBV6-2/TRBV6-3
abundance: NA
CDR3nt: TGTGCCAGCAGAGACCGGGACAGACAAGAGACCCAGTACTTC
CDR3aa: CASRDRDRQETQYF

d_gene: NA
j_gene: TRBJ1-1
v_gene: TRBV5-1
abundance: many
CDR3nt: TGCGCCAGCAGCTTAACTCAGAACACTGAAGCTTTCTTT
CDR3aa: CASSLTQNTEAFF

d_gene: TRBD1
j_gene: TRBJ2-5
v_gene: TRBV4-3
abundance: few
CDR3nt: TGCGCCAGCAGCCTCGGGACAGGGACACAAGAGACCCAGTACTTC
CDR3aa: CASSLGTGTQETQYF

d_gene: NA
j_gene: TRBJ2-2
v_gene: TRBV6-5
abundance: few
CDR3nt: TGTGCCAGCAGTTACTCGACGGAATCCCCCGCCGGGGAGCTGTTTTTT
CDR3aa: CASSYSTESPAGELFF

d_gene: NA
j_gene: TRBJ2-5
v_gene: TRBV5-1
abundance: NA
CDR3nt: TGCGCCAGCAGCTCCGTAGCGGAAGGGGAGACCCAGTACTTC
CDR3aa: CASSSVAEGETQYF

d_gene: TRBD2
j_gene: TRBJ2-1
v_gene: TRBV20-1
abundance: few
CDR3nt: TGCAGTGCTAGTCAAACCGGGCGGGGGGAGCAGTTCTTC
CDR3aa: CSASQTGRGEQFF

d_gene: TRBD1
j_gene: TRBJ2-7
v_gene: TRBV4-2
abundance: NA
CDR3nt: TGTGCCAGCAGCCAACCACCGGGGACAGGGCAATCCTACGAGCAGTACTTC
CDR3aa: CASSQPPGTGQSYEQYF

d_gene: NA
j_gene: TRBJ2-7
v_gene: TRBV5-1
abundance: few
CDR3nt: TGCGCCAGCAGCTTGGCCGTGGATGCCTACGAGCAGTACTTC
CDR3aa: CASSLAVDAYEQYF

d_gene: TRBD2
j_gene: TRBJ2-7
v_gene: TRBV19
abundance: NA
CDR3nt: TGTGCCAGTACCACGACTAGCGGAGGATACGAGCAGTACTTC
CDR3aa: CASTTTSGGYEQYF

d_gene: NA
j_gene: TRBJ2-5
v_gene: TRBV4-1
abundance: few
CDR3nt: TGCGCCAGCAGCCACCGGGACTTGCGGGAGACCCAGTACTTC
CDR3aa: CASSHRDLRETQYF

d_gene: NA
j_gene: TRBJ1-4
v_gene: TRBV12-3/TRBV12-4
abundance: once
CDR3nt: TGTGCCAGCAGTTTGAGGGGGGAGGCAACTAATGAAAAACTGTTTTTT
CDR3aa: CASSLRGEATNEKLFF

d_gene: NA
j_gene: TRBJ2-3
v_gene: TRBV12-5
abundance: few
CDR3nt: TGTGCTAGTGGTTTCCCGCCTAGGCATAGCACAGATACGCAGTATTTT
CDR3aa: CASGFPPRHSTDTQYF